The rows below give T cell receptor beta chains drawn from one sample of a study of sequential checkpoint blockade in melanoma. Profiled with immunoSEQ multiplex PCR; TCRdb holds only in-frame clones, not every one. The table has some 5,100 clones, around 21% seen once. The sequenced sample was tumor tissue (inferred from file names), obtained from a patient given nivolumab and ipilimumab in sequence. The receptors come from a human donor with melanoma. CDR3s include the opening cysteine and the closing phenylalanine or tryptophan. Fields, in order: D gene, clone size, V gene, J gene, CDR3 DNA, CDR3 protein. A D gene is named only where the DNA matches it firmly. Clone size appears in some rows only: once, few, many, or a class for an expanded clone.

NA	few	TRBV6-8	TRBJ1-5	TGTGCCAGCAGTTACTTAATTGTTGAGCCCCAGCATTTT	CASSYLIVEPQHF
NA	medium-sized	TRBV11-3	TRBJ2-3	TGTGCCAGCAGCCCGCCACAGGGAGTAGCAGATACGCAGTATTTT	CASSPPQGVADTQYF
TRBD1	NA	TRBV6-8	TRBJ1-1	TGTGCCAGTGCGAGGGGGCTAAAAACTTCCAACACTGAAGCTTTCTTT	CASARGLKTSNTEAFF
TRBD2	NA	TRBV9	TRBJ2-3	TGTGCCAGCAGCGTATACACCTCTAGCGGGGGCACAGATACGCAGTATTTT	CASSVYTSSGGTDTQYF
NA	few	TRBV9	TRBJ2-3	TGTGCCAGCAGCGTAGTGGTGGGGGGAACCACAGATACGCAGTATTTT	CASSVVVGGTTDTQYF
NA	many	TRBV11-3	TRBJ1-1	TGTGCCAGCAGCTTGGTCGATTCTACCACTGAAGCTTTCTTT	CASSLVDSTTEAFF
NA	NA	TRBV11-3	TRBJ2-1	TGTGCCAGCAGCTCCAGGGACGGGTCCTACAATGAGCAGTTCTTC	CASSSRDGSYNEQFF
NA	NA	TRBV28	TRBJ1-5	TGTGCCAGCAGTTCACTTCGAGGGCCCCAGCATTTT	CASSSLRGPQHF
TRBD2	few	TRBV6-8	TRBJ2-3	TGTGCCAGCAGTAGCCTCGGGGGGGGCACAGATACGCAGTATTTT	CASSSLGGGTDTQYF
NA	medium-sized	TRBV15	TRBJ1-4	TGTGCCACCAGCAGGTACCGGGCAACGGGGGAAAAACTGTTTTTT	CATSRYRATGEKLFF
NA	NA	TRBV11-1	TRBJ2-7	TGTGCCAGCAGCCAACCGGGACTCGCCTACGAGCAGTACTTC	CASSQPGLAYEQYF
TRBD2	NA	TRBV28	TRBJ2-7	TGTGCCAGCAGTTTGCCTGGGACTAGCGGAACCCCTCGGGAGCAGTACTTC	CASSLPGTSGTPREQYF
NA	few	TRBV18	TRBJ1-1	TGTGCCAGCTCACCCGCCCCGCCTCCCGGGAACACTGAAGCTTTCTTT	CASSPAPPPGNTEAFF
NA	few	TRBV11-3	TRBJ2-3	TGTGCCAGCAGCCCCCGGGCTGGGGGTGCCTATACGCAGTATTTT	CASSPRAGGAYTQYF
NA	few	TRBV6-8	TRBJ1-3	TGTGCCAGCAGTTACTCGGGGGCCTCTGGAAACACCATATATTTT	CASSYSGASGNTIYF
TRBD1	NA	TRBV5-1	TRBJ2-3	TGCGCCAGCAGCTTGGGTCAGGGGGCAATCACAGATACGCAGTATTTT	CASSLGQGAITDTQYF
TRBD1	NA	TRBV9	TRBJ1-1	TGTGCCAGCAGCCCACGACAGGGGGGGCGGACTGAAGCTTTCTTT	CASSPRQGGRTEAFF
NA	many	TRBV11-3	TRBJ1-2	TGTGCCAGCAGCTTGGCCGTGGGGAACTATGGCTACACCTTC	CASSLAVGNYGYTF
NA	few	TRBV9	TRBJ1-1	TGTGCCAGCAGCGTAGCCCCCACAGGGTCCACTGAAGCTTTCTTT	CASSVAPTGSTEAFF
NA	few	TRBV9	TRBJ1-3	TGTGCCAGCAGCCCCCGGAGAGGACTGGGAAACACCATATATTTT	CASSPRRGLGNTIYF
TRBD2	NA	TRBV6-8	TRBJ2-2	TGTGCCAGCACCGGACTAGCGGGGGCCCTCGATCAGAACACCGGGGAGCTGTTTTTT	CASTGLAGALDQNTGELFF
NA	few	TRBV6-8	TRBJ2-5	TGTGCCAGCAGTTACAGGGTTGAGACCCAGTACTTC	CASSYRVETQYF
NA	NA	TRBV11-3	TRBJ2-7	TGTGCCAGCAGCTTCGCACTAGGTCCCTACGAGCAGTACTTC	CASSFALGPYEQYF
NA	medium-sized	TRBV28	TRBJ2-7	TGTGCCAGCACCCCTCCGGGGGGCTGGTACGAGCAGTACTTC	CASTPPGGWYEQYF